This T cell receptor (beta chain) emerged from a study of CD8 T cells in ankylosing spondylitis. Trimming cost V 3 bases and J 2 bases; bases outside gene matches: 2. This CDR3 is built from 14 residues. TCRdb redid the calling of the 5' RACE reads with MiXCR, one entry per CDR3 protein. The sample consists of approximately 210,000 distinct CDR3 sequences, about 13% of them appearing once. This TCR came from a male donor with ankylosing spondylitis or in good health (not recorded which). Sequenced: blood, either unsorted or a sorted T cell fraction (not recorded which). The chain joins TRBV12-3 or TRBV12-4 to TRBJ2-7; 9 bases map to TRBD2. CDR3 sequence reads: CASSFLAGAYEQYF. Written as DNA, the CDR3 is TGTGCCAGCAGTTTTTTAGCGGGGGCCTACGAGCAGTACTTC.